Below are 12 T cell receptor beta chains sequenced from a single sample in a study of cytomegalovirus exposure and HLA in healthy donors. A multiplex PCR was run with 60 Vbeta primers and 13 Jbeta primers. Data came from immunoSEQ multiplex PCR; TCRdb stores just in-frame clones and leaves some out. Of about 120,000 clones detected, around 75% appear once; the ten largest clones hold under 2.5%. Sequenced material: PBMCs. The receptors stem from a man aged 25 to 40 in good health and CMV-seronegative.

V gene TRBV7-9 combines with J gene TRBJ2-7; D gene ambiguous. Germline values: CDR1 SEHNR, CDR2 FQNEAQ (reference sequence). This CDR3 is built from 13 residues. The V end lost 4 bases, the J end lost 1 base, and 8 bases lay between the germline ends. The CDR3 nucleotides are TGTGCCAGCAGCTCTAGTAGTTCCTACGAGCAGTACTTC. Amino acid sequence: CASSSSSSYEQYF.

The gene calls are TRBV14 and TRBJ2-1; no reliable D call. Germline CDR1 is SGHDN and CDR2 is FVKESK. The V end lost 1 base, the J end lost 7 bases, and 11 bases lay between the germline ends. This CDR3 is built from 14 residues. This CDR3 reads CASSQVVTSNEQFF. The DNA of the CDR3 is TGTGCCAGCAGCCAAGTTGTCACATCGAATGAGCAGTTCTTC.

V is TRBV27 and J is TRBJ2-7; 8 nucleotides line up with TRBD1. Germline V gives CDR1 MNHEY, CDR2 SMNVEV (reference sequence). V was clipped by 11 bases and J by 3 bases; unmatched bases: 9. The CDR3 is 13 residues long. Here the CDR3 reads CAGKPGGFYEQYF. For the CDR3, the DNA is TGTGCCGGCAAGCCAGGGGGCTTCTACGAGCAGTACTTC.

The chain employs TRBV19 and TRBJ2-2; 8 bases line up with TRBD2. CDR3 length: 14 residues. The J segment lost 3 bases and the V segment lost 5 bases, leaving 2 bases of the junction unmatched. CDR1 is LNHDA, CDR2 SQIVND, per germline (reference sequence). Written as DNA, the CDR3 is TGTGCCAGTAGTGACGGGGGGGACACCGGGGAGCTGTTTTTT. Its translation is CASSDGGDTGELFF.

This clone has just one count. V usage is TRBV30 and J usage is TRBJ1-2; D unclear. Germline loops: CDR1 GTSNPN, CDR2 SVGIG (reference sequence). Trimming pared 0 bases from V and 4 bases from J, leaving 6 bases between. The CDR3 is made up of 12 amino acids. The CDR3 here is CAWSVGGYGYTF. The CDR3 nucleotides are TGTGCCTGGAGTGTAGGCGGCTATGGCTACACCTTC.

Comment on this clone: Germline is not matched at one junction end, which may reflect a read error. J is TRBJ1-2 and V is TRBV7-9; 8 positions match TRBD1. This CDR3 spans 12 amino acids. The germline CDR1 and CDR2 sequences are SEHNR and FQNEAQ (reference sequence). In DNA form, the CDR3 reads TGTTCCAGCAGCCCAGGGACAGGTGGCTACACCTTC. It codes for CSSSPGTGGYTF.

This clone was counted only a few times. The rearrangement links TRBV19 to TRBJ2-7; 7 bases align to TRBD2. The CDR3 consists of 15 residues. J was trimmed by 2 bases and V by 4 bases; bases with no gene match: 8. The germline V gene encodes CDR1 LNHDA and CDR2 SQIVND (reference sequence). CDR3 in DNA: TGTGCCAGTAGTAACCCCCCGGGGGGTACCTACGAGCAGTACTTC. Protein: CASSNPPGGTYEQYF. The entire variable domain, with the rest obtained from reference TRBV19 and TRBJ2-7, is as follows: DGGITQSPKYLFRKEGQNVTLSCEQNLNHDAMYWYRQDPGQGLRLIYYSQIVNDFQKGDIAEGYSVSREKKESFPLTVTSAQKNPTAFYLCASSNPPGGTYEQYFGPGTRLTVT.

The gene calls are TRBV6-5 and TRBJ1-1, with TRBD1 as a possible D gene (5 bases). The germline V gene has CDR1 MNHEY and CDR2 SVGAGI. The CDR3 has 14 amino acids. The germline V and J ends were trimmed by 8 bases and 5 bases, with 18 bases remaining between them. The CDR3 spells CASGSTGTVTEAFF. The CDR3 nucleotides are TGTGCCAGCGGTAGTACCGGGACTGTTACTGAAGCTTTCTTT.

The genes are TRBV7-9 and TRBJ2-7; D is ambiguous. CDR1 SEHNR and CDR2 FQNEAQ come from the germline V gene (reference sequence). This CDR3 region has 13 residues. The V and J ends lost 7 bases and 3 bases respectively, with 13 bases between them. The CDR3 protein is CASTDKAGYEQYF. The CDR3 DNA follows: TGTGCCAGCACCGACAAGGCAGGCTACGAGCAGTACTTC.

The rearrangement uses TRBV7-7 and TRBJ1-4, with D possibly matching TRBD1 (5 bases). V was clipped by 1 base and J by 7 bases, with 13 bases between them. The CDR3 runs to 15 residues. Looked up from germline, CDR1 is SSHAT and CDR2 is FNYEAQ (reference sequence). CDR3 DNA sequence: TGTGCCAGCAGCTTAGTTGCAGGGAGGAGTGAAAAACTGTTTTTT. Encoded protein: CASSLVAGRSEKLFF. Using reference TRBV7-7 and TRBJ1-4 for the parts outside the CDR3, the full variable domain is GAGVSQSPRYKVTKRGQDVTLRCDPISSHATLYWYQQALGQGPEFLTYFNYEAQPDKSGLPSDRFSAERPEGSISTLTIQRTEQRDSAMYRCASSLVAGRSEKLFFGSGTQLSVL.

V usage is TRBV7-2 and J usage is TRBJ2-1; 8 bases are a match to TRBD1. The CDR3 runs to 16 residues. Germline V gives CDR1 SGHTA, CDR2 FQGNSA. The V gene end was trimmed by 2 bases and the J gene end by 3 bases; junction bases not matched to a gene: 6. As DNA, the CDR3 is TGTGCCAGCAGCTTAAGATGGGACAGGATCTACAATGAGCAGTTCTTC. Translating gives CASSLRWDRIYNEQFF.

V is TRBV6-1 and J is TRBJ1-1, with TRBD1 identical over 8 bases. J gave up 11 bases and V 2 bases, and 13 bases lay outside the gene matches. The CDR3 totals 15 residues. Germline V gives CDR1 MNHNS, CDR2 SASEGT. CDR3 in amino acids: CASSERAGGLMEAFF. DNA of the CDR3: TGTGCCAGCAGTGAAAGGGCAGGGGGCTTAATGGAGGCTTTCTTT.